This T cell receptor beta chain was observed in a study of CD4+ T cells in melanoma. Sequencing used immunoSEQ multiplex PCR; TCRdb keeps in-frame clones, though not all of them. The table lists over 100,000 clones, about 90% of them singletons. As for this clone: The target antigen is unknown.

Study conclusions and caveats: A reported correlation linked neoantigen-specific CD4+ T cells to CD8+, macrophage and B cell function. Diverse differentiation states were reported for melanoma neoantigen-specific CD4+ T cells.

Losses at the gene ends were 5 bases for V and 2 bases for J; bases not matched to a gene: 3. CDR3 length equals 13 residues. The germline gives CDR1 SGHNT, CDR2 YENEEA. This sequence originates from a human donor with melanoma. Sequences were obtained from peripheral blood. This sequence joins TRBV11-3 and TRBJ2-7; 7 nucleotides match TRBD2. The CDR3 nucleotides are TGTGCCAGCAGCCTCACTAGCGCCTACGAGCAGTACTTC. Translation gives CASSLTSAYEQYF.